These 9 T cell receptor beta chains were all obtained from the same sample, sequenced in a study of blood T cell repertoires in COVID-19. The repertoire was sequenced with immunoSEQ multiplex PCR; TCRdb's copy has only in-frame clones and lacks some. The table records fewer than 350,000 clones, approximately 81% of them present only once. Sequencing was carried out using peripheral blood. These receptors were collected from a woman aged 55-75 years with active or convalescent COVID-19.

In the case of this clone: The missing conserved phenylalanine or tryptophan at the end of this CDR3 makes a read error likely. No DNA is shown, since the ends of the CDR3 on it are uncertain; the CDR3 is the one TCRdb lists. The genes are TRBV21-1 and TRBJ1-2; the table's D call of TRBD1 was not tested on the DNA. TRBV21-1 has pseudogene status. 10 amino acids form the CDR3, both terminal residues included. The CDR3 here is CASSTGAPGI.

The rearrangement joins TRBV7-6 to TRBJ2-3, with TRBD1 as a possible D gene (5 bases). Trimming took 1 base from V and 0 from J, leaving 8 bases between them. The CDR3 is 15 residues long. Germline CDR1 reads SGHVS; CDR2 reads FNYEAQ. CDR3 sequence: CASSLGGVSTDTQYF. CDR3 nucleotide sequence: TGTGCCAGCAGCTTAGGGGGCGTTAGCACAGATACGCAGTATTTT.

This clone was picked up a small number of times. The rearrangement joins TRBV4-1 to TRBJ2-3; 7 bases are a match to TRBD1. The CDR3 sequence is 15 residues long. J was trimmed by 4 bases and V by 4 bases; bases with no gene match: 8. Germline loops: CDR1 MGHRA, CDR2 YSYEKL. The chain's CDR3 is CASSRQGVSSDTQYF. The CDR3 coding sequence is TGCGCCAGCAGCCGCCAGGGGGTGAGTTCAGATACGCAGTATTTT.

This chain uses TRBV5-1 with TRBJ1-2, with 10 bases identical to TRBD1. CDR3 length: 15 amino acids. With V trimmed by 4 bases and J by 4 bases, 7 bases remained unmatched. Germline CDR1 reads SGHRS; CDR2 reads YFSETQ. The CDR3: CASSPGDRGSYGYTF. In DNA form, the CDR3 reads TGCGCCAGCAGCCCGGGGGACAGGGGATCCTATGGCTACACCTTC. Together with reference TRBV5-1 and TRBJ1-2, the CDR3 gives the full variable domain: KAGVTQTPRYLIKTRGQQVTLSCSPISGHRSVSWYQQTPGQGLQFLFEYFSETQRNKGNFPGRFSGRQFSNSRSEMNVSTLELGDSALYLCASSPGDRGSYGYTFGSGTRLTVV.

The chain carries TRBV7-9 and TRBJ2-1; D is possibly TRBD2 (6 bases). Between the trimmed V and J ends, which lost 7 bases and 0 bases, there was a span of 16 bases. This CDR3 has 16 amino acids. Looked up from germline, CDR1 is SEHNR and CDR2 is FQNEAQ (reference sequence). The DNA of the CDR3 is TGTGCCAGCACCTCTGGAACCGGGGGCTCCTACAATGAGCAGTTCTTC. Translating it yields CASTSGTGGSYNEQFF.

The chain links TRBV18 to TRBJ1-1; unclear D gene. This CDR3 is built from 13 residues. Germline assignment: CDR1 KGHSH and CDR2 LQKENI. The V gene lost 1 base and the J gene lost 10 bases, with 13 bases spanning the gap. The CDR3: CASSPQVEVGAFF. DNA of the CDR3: TGTGCCAGCTCACCACAGGTAGAGGTGGGAGCTTTCTTT.

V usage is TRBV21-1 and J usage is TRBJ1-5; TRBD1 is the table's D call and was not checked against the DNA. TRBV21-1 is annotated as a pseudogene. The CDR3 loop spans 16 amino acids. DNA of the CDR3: TGTGCCAGCAGCAAAGATCTTTCAGGAACAATCAAGCCCCAGCATTTT. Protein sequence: CASSKDLSGTIKPQHF.

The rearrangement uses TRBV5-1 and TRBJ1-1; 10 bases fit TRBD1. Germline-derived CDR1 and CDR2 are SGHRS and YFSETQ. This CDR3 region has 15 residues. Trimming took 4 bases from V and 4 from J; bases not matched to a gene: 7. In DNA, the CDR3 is TGCGCCAGCAGCGCCGGGACAGGGGATGCCACTGAAGCTTTCTTT. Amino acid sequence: CASSAGTGDATEAFF. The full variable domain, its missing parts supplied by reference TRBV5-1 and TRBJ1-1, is KAGVTQTPRYLIKTRGQQVTLSCSPISGHRSVSWYQQTPGQGLQFLFEYFSETQRNKGNFPGRFSGRQFSNSRSEMNVSTLELGDSALYLCASSAGTGDATEAFFGQGTRLTVV.

CDR3 bases: TGTGCCAGCAGCTTGGAACCCGGGGGGCCGGGGAACACTGAAGCTTTCTTT. Protein: CASSLEPGGPGNTEAFF. V gene TRBV5-5 combines with J gene TRBJ1-1, with D possibly matching TRBD1 (6 bases). This CDR3 is built from 17 residues. Deletions cut 0 bases from V and 1 base from J, with 16 bases between. The V gene's germline CDR1 is SGHKS and CDR2 YYEKEE (reference sequence).